This paragraph covers one T cell receptor (beta chain) sequence. Its specificity is not known. The data originate from a study of tumor-infiltrating lymphocytes in localized non-small cell lung cancer. Study conclusions and caveats: Each assay used a separate piece of the same tissue.

V was shortened by 0 bases and J by 3 bases, with 11 bases between the two germline ends. CDR1 and CDR2 (germline): LGHNA, YSLEER. The CDR3 totals 15 residues. Assay: immunoSEQ multiplex PCR; the TCRdb copy retains only in-frame clones and omits some. Among over 7,000 clones listed, 74% were seen once. The receptor comes from a human donor with non-small cell lung cancer. The sequenced sample consisted of uninvolved lung tissue not adjacent to the tumor. The chain is built from TRBV4-3 and TRBJ2-5; possible D gene TRBD1, 6 bases. The CDR3 region has the DNA TGCGCCAGCAGCCAAGATTGGAACAGGGAAGAGACCCAGTACTTC. It yields the protein CASSQDWNREETQYF.